This T cell receptor beta chain originates from a study of T cells in women clearing cervical HPV infection (dated by TCRdb to 2017 to 2018). Study-wide context: Cases were some 26 women with histologically confirmed HPV16-related CIN3 or worse, including a couple of invasive cancers. Case blood was taken at the visit when the lesion was first identified, whereas control blood was taken when infection was no longer detected. Controls were over 20 women whose single incident HPV16 infection cleared within 12 months without precancer or cancer developing. A median age of almost 35 years was observed in cases versus 37 to 40 in controls, and no significant differences in baseline characteristics were found. Nested within Costa Rica's Guanacaste HPV Natural History Study, an exploratory proof-of-principle case-control study compared TCR repertoires across cervical HPV16 outcomes. Among cases, blood sampling came a median of approximately 150 days after lesion detection, with an interquartile range of roughly 85 to 230 days. HLA typing was available for only a few women, so HLA type could not be excluded as a confounder. In the parent cohort, about 10,000 women aged 18 or older were enrolled in Guanacaste, Costa Rica, during about 1993 to 1994 and then followed for six to eight years. Five blinded duplicates per group were added as quality controls, giving approximately 60 samples: approximately 50 participants and around ten replicates. Cases were matched to controls by age within five years and by the year the sample was collected.

Comment on this clone: The clone's antigen remains unknown. From the germline J gene comes the end of the CDR3, since the read stops 3 residues before it.

Using the immunoSEQ assay, multiplex PCR amplified TCR beta CDR3 regions from an average of approximately 1,200 ng of genomic DNA per sample. To correct primer bias, the assay used a complete synthetic TCR repertoire to set an amplification baseline. The amplicons were sequenced on the Illumina platform. The paper's data handling went like this. Sequences were error-corrected by clustering with frequency ratios and a modified nearest-neighbor algorithm and were then analyzed in the immunoSEQ Analyzer with IMGT gene definitions. At each rarefaction depth, TCR richness and evenness were averaged over 20 rarefaction repeats, and samples with fewer sequences than the depth were excluded. Wilcoxon rank sum tests with FDR correction were used to compare V, D and J gene relative abundances between the groups. Blinded duplicates gave an intraclass correlation of 95.6% for TCR richness and an average of roughly 82% across 70 or so gene segments. In TCRdb, the immuneACCESS table is reduced to in-frame sequences with V and J assigned. These tables do not hold every clone; where another copy was compared, an unresolved V gene accounts for under half, and the others remain unexplained. The V and J calls and clone size are taken from that table; D and trimming were inferred from the DNA. The sample's table lists a count of around 35,000 clones. The top ten hold roughly 1.5% of the sample.

Every participant had a single incident cervical HPV16 infection, and prevalent HPV16 infections were excluded. Cervical HPV DNA was detected by MY09/MY11 PCR and genotyped by dot-blot hybridization. Fifteen mL of heparinized blood were centrifuged, and the buffy coat was split into aliquots, frozen at -30 degrees C, and then kept at -80 degrees C. QIAGEN kits were used to extract genomic DNA from buffy coat specimens. Beyond this particular receptor, the publication reports: Random forest classifiers that combined richness and V gene abundances separated cases from controls with an estimated AUC of under 0.85. The cross-sectional design could not show whether associations preceded infection or resulted from it; effector/memory subsets and HPV-specific T cells were not isolated. Because the number of T cells in each sample was unknown, differences in richness could reflect differing T-cell content rather than repertoire biology. TCR repertoire richness was significantly higher in CIN3+ cases than in controls across sequencing depths, while evenness did not differ. TRBV6-7 relative abundance was lower in cases than in controls (about 0.099% versus 0.17%; Bonferroni P = 0.0008).

V loses 0 bases, J loses 1 base, and the germline ends lie 18 bases apart. Including the terminal cysteine and phenylalanine, the CDR3 comprises 18 residues. The DNA covers only part of the CDR3, 45 bases in frame from base 1. The specimen was blood buffy coat. The receptor chain draws on TRBV23-1 and TRBJ1-1, and the D gene may be TRBD1, 5 bases matching. TRBV23-1 is marked as an open reading frame, function uncertain. The source of this sequence is a woman between 18 and 70 years old with a cervical HPV16 infection that either progressed to CIN3+ or cleared (not recorded which). The covered CDR3 bases are TGCGCCAGCAGTCAATCTCCTCAAGTGAACGGGGGGAACACTGAA. Protein translation: CASSQSPQVNGGNTE. The full CDR3 sequence reads CASSQSPQVNGGNTEAFF.